This is a list of T cell receptor beta chains from one sample in a study of beta chain features in type 1 diabetes. The repertoire was sequenced with immunoSEQ multiplex PCR; TCRdb's copy has only in-frame clones and lacks some. The repertoire holds around 110,000 clones, with about 15% as singletons. The specimen sequenced was central memory CD4+ T cells from blood. The receptors shown here come from a man aged 30-40 years with type 1 diabetes. Each CDR3 is given with its conserved first and last residue. D genes are given only for firm matches. Size values are once, few and many counts, or a class for expanded clones, and some rows have none.

d_call: NA
clone_size: many
j_call: TRBJ2-5
v_call: TRBV2
cdr3_nt: TGTGCCAGCAGTGAAGCGCAGGGCAGAAGAGAGACCCAGTACTTC
cdr3_aa: CASSEAQGRRETQYF

d_call: NA
clone_size: many
j_call: TRBJ2-1
v_call: TRBV29-1
cdr3_nt: TGCAGCGTTACCGGGACATCCTACAATGAGCAGTTCTTC
cdr3_aa: CSVTGTSYNEQFF

d_call: NA
clone_size: NA
j_call: TRBJ2-7
v_call: TRBV29-1
cdr3_nt: TGCAGCGTTGAAGCGGGTTCCTACGAGCAGTACTTC
cdr3_aa: CSVEAGSYEQYF

d_call: NA
clone_size: few
j_call: TRBJ2-4
v_call: TRBV30
cdr3_nt: TGTGCCTTCGGGACTGAGGCTAACATTCAGTACTTC
cdr3_aa: CAFGTEANIQYF

d_call: NA
clone_size: few
j_call: TRBJ2-5
v_call: TRBV27
cdr3_nt: TGTGCCAGCATTCCATACCAAGAGACCCAGTACTTC
cdr3_aa: CASIPYQETQYF

d_call: NA
clone_size: NA
j_call: TRBJ2-7
v_call: TRBV7-2
cdr3_nt: TGTGCCAGCAGCCCCTATGGGGGCAGCGGCGAGCAGTACTTC
cdr3_aa: CASSPYGGSGEQYF

d_call: TRBD2
clone_size: NA
j_call: TRBJ2-7
v_call: TRBV7-2
cdr3_nt: TGTGCCAGCAGCTCGGGGACTAGCGGTCCGGGGTCCTACGAGCAGTACTTC
cdr3_aa: CASSSGTSGPGSYEQYF

d_call: NA
clone_size: NA
j_call: TRBJ2-3
v_call: TRBV5-4
cdr3_nt: TGTGCCAGCAACACAAAGGTTGGAGATACGCAGTATTTT
cdr3_aa: CASNTKVGDTQYF

d_call: TRBD1
clone_size: few
j_call: TRBJ2-1
v_call: TRBV5-1
cdr3_nt: TGCGCCAGCAGCCTTCTGACAGGGAACAATGAGCAGTTCTTC
cdr3_aa: CASSLLTGNNEQFF

d_call: NA
clone_size: NA
j_call: TRBJ2-5
v_call: TRBV9
cdr3_nt: TGTGCCAGCAGCCCCAACTCAATGAACCAAGAGACCCAGTACTTC
cdr3_aa: CASSPNSMNQETQYF

d_call: NA
clone_size: NA
j_call: TRBJ2-4
v_call: TRBV7-8
cdr3_nt: TGTGCCAGCAGCCCCCACACGGAGGTCCAGTACTTC
cdr3_aa: CASSPHTEVQYF

d_call: NA
clone_size: NA
j_call: TRBJ2-5
v_call: TRBV30
cdr3_nt: TGTGCCTGGGGGGATACACAAGAGACCCAGTACTTC
cdr3_aa: CAWGDTQETQYF

d_call: NA
clone_size: NA
j_call: TRBJ1-6
v_call: TRBV15
cdr3_nt: TGTGCCACCAGCAGAGGGACTGCCTATAATTCACCCCTCCACTTT
cdr3_aa: CATSRGTAYNSPLHF

d_call: NA
clone_size: few
j_call: TRBJ2-3
v_call: TRBV7-2
cdr3_nt: TGCGCCAGCAGCCAAGATTGGGTTGTGGGGACGCAGTATTTT
cdr3_aa: CASSQDWVVGTQYF

d_call: TRBD1
clone_size: few
j_call: TRBJ2-3
v_call: TRBV7-7
cdr3_nt: TGTGCCAGCAGTCTTAGACAGGGGGCAGGAGTAACAGATACGCAGTATTTT
cdr3_aa: CASSLRQGAGVTDTQYF

d_call: NA
clone_size: few
j_call: TRBJ2-3
v_call: TRBV25-1
cdr3_nt: TGTGCCAGCAGCCCGGGGGGCACTAGCACAGATACGCAGTATTTT
cdr3_aa: CASSPGGTSTDTQYF

d_call: NA
clone_size: NA
j_call: TRBJ2-3
v_call: TRBV7-2
cdr3_nt: TGTGCCAGCAGCCGAGCCGGGACCTACACAGATACGCAGTATTTT
cdr3_aa: CASSRAGTYTDTQYF

d_call: NA
clone_size: NA
j_call: TRBJ2-5
v_call: TRBV29-1
cdr3_nt: TGCAGCGTTGCAGGTGGGGGTGAGACCCAGTACTTC
cdr3_aa: CSVAGGGETQYF

d_call: NA
clone_size: NA
j_call: TRBJ1-4
v_call: TRBV7-2
cdr3_nt: TGTGCCAGCAGCTTAAGTCCAGAGGGAAAACTGTTTTTT
cdr3_aa: CASSLSPEGKLFF

d_call: NA
clone_size: NA
j_call: TRBJ1-1
v_call: TRBV10-2
cdr3_nt: TGCGCCAGCAGTGAGGATCCGAACACTGAAGCTTTCTTT
cdr3_aa: CASSEDPNTEAFF

d_call: TRBD2
clone_size: few
j_call: TRBJ2-3
v_call: TRBV4-1
cdr3_nt: TGCGCCAGCAGCCAAGATGGTGCGGGAGGGGGCACAGATACGCAGTATTTT
cdr3_aa: CASSQDGAGGGTDTQYF

d_call: TRBD1
clone_size: few
j_call: TRBJ2-5
v_call: TRBV5-6
cdr3_nt: TGTGCCAGCAGCCTTAGACAGGGACAAGAGACCCAGTACTTC
cdr3_aa: CASSLRQGQETQYF